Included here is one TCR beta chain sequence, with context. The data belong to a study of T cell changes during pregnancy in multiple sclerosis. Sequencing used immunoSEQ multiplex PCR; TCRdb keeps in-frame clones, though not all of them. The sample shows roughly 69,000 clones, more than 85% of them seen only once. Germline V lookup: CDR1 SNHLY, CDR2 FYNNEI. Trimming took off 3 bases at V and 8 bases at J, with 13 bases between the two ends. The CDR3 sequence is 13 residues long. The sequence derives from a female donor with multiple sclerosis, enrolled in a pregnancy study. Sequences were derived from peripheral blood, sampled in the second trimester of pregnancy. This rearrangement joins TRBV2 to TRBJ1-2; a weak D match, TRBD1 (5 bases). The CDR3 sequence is CASSERRAGGYTF. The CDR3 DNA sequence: TGTGCCAGCAGTGAGCGCAGGGCGGGAGGCTACACCTTC.